This T cell receptor (beta chain) came from a study of Ad26.COV2.S vaccination and SARS-CoV-2 variants. The protocol was immunoSEQ multiplex PCR, while the TCRdb copy is restricted to in-frame clones and leaves out a portion. Counted here are over 90,000 clones, roughly 80% occurring once; the ten biggest clones make up around a sixth. CDR3 length: 14 residues. In germline, CDR1 is LNHDA, CDR2 SQIVND (reference sequence). Trimming removed 7 bases at V and 3 bases at J, with 15 bases between. The clonotype was recovered from a human donor who had recovered from COVID-19. The V and J genes are TRBV19 and TRBJ1-1; D is ambiguous. The source material was peripheral blood, sampled after recovery from COVID-19. The DNA of the CDR3 is TGTGCCAGTACCCCGGGCCCTGAATACACTGAAGCTTTCTTT. Amino acids: CASTPGPEYTEAFF.